A selection of T cell receptor beta chains follows, all from one sample in a study of CD8 T cells in ankylosing spondylitis. One entry per CDR3 protein results from TCRdb running MiXCR on the 5' RACE reads. The top ten hold 3% to 4.5% of the sample, which has more than 400,000 distinct CDR3 sequences, about 5.4% seen once. What was sequenced was blood, either unsorted or a sorted T cell fraction (not recorded which). These receptors came from a male donor with ankylosing spondylitis. CDR3s include the opening cysteine and the closing phenylalanine or tryptophan. The D gene is left open where the match is weak. Size tells how often a clone was seen (once, few, many) or the class of an expanded clone, and some rows leave it out.

clone_size: many
v_call: TRBV4-3
j_call: TRBJ2-3
d_call: .
cdr3_aa: CASRGADTQYF
cdr3_nt: TGCGCCAGCAGAGGGGCAGATACGCAGTATTTT

clone_size: many
v_call: TRBV7-9
j_call: TRBJ2-7
d_call: TRBD2
cdr3_aa: CASSLGGLAGTYEQYF
cdr3_nt: TGTGCCAGCAGCTTAGGTGGACTAGCGGGGACCTACGAGCAGTACTTC

clone_size: many
v_call: TRBV29-1
j_call: TRBJ2-7
d_call: TRBD2
cdr3_aa: CSVLLAGRAYEQYF
cdr3_nt: TGCAGCGTTCTATTAGCGGGGAGGGCCTACGAGCAGTACTTC

clone_size: many
v_call: TRBV7-9
j_call: TRBJ1-3
d_call: TRBD1
cdr3_aa: CASSLTTGGWNTIYF
cdr3_nt: TGTGCCAGCAGCTTAACGACAGGGGGATGGAACACCATATATTTT

clone_size: .
v_call: TRBV28
j_call: TRBJ2-5
d_call: .
cdr3_aa: CASTDRPATQYF
cdr3_nt: TGTGCCAGCACCGACAGGCCCGCGACCCAGTACTTC

clone_size: many
v_call: TRBV7-2
j_call: TRBJ2-1
d_call: .
cdr3_aa: CASSLRIGPNEQFF
cdr3_nt: TGTGCCAGCAGCTTACGAATCGGGCCAAATGAGCAGTTCTTC

clone_size: many
v_call: TRBV6-5
j_call: TRBJ2-2
d_call: TRBD1
cdr3_aa: CASSYTGQGRELFF
cdr3_nt: TGTGCCAGCAGTTACACGGGACAGGGCAGGGAGCTGTTTTTT

clone_size: few
v_call: TRBV12-3/TRBV12-4
j_call: TRBJ2-1
d_call: .
cdr3_aa: CASSLPFSGGSYNEQFF
cdr3_nt: TGTGCCAGCAGTTTGCCCTTTAGCGGAGGTTCCTACAATGAGCAGTTCTTC

clone_size: many
v_call: TRBV7-3
j_call: TRBJ1-1
d_call: .
cdr3_aa: CASSLSVVENTEAFF
cdr3_nt: TGTGCCAGCAGCTTAAGTGTGGTGGAGAACACTGAAGCTTTCTTT

clone_size: many
v_call: TRBV4-2
j_call: TRBJ1-2
d_call: .
cdr3_aa: CASSLQQSNYGYTF
cdr3_nt: TGTGCCAGCAGCCTTCAACAGTCTAACTATGGCTACACCTTC

clone_size: many
v_call: TRBV27
j_call: TRBJ2-1
d_call: TRBD2
cdr3_aa: CASQLAGAYNEQFF
cdr3_nt: TGTGCCAGCCAACTAGCGGGAGCCTACAATGAGCAGTTCTTC

clone_size: many
v_call: TRBV4-3
j_call: TRBJ1-2
d_call: TRBD1
cdr3_aa: CASEEDRGHGYGYTF
cdr3_nt: TGCGCCAGCGAAGAAGACAGGGGGCATGGGTATGGCTACACCTTC

clone_size: few
v_call: TRBV20-1
j_call: TRBJ2-3
d_call: TRBD2
cdr3_aa: CSAGDSGSPTDTQYF
cdr3_nt: TGCAGTGCCGGTGATAGCGGGAGCCCCACAGATACGCAGTATTTT

clone_size: few
v_call: TRBV7-6
j_call: TRBJ2-5
d_call: .
cdr3_aa: CASLGAPTVGTQYF
cdr3_nt: TGTGCCAGCCTGGGGGCTCCTACAGTGGGGACCCAGTACTTC

clone_size: many
v_call: TRBV29-1
j_call: TRBJ1-2
d_call: .
cdr3_aa: CSATRDYGYTF
cdr3_nt: TGCAGCGCTACAAGGGATTATGGCTACACCTTC

clone_size: many
v_call: TRBV9
j_call: TRBJ1-2
d_call: .
cdr3_aa: CASSPPWTVRAPYYGYTF
cdr3_nt: TGTGCCAGCAGCCCCCCGTGGACAGTTAGGGCGCCTTACTATGGCTACACCTTC

clone_size: many
v_call: TRBV4-1
j_call: TRBJ1-6
d_call: .
cdr3_aa: CASSQVGPLNSPLHF
cdr3_nt: TGCGCCAGCAGCCAAGTTGGCCCGCTCAATTCACCCCTCCACTTT

clone_size: many
v_call: TRBV7-8
j_call: TRBJ2-7
d_call: .
cdr3_aa: CASSWGRRLYEQYF
cdr3_nt: TGTGCCAGCAGCTGGGGACGGAGACTTTACGAGCAGTACTTC

clone_size: many
v_call: TRBV3-1
j_call: TRBJ1-1
d_call: TRBD1
cdr3_aa: CASSQWDRGRAFF
cdr3_nt: TGTGCCAGCAGCCAATGGGACAGGGGAAGAGCTTTCTTT

clone_size: many
v_call: TRBV5-1
j_call: TRBJ2-1
d_call: .
cdr3_aa: CASSRGQTSYNEQFF
cdr3_nt: TGCGCCAGCAGTCGCGGACAGACCTCCTACAATGAGCAGTTCTTC

clone_size: .
v_call: TRBV5-1
j_call: TRBJ2-2
d_call: .
cdr3_aa: CASSSQGLGTGELFF
cdr3_nt: TGCGCCAGCAGCTCACAGGGACTGGGCACCGGGGAGCTGTTTTTT

clone_size: many
v_call: TRBV5-1
j_call: TRBJ2-3
d_call: TRBD1
cdr3_aa: CASRQGAGEDTQYF
cdr3_nt: TGCGCCAGCAGACAGGGGGCAGGGGAAGATACGCAGTATTTT

clone_size: .
v_call: TRBV3-1
j_call: TRBJ1-6
d_call: .
cdr3_aa: CASNGRANSPLHF
cdr3_nt: TGTGCCAGCAATGGCCGGGCTAATTCACCCCTCCACTTT

clone_size: many
v_call: TRBV6-1
j_call: TRBJ2-7
d_call: TRBD1
cdr3_aa: CASSRFGTGYEQYF
cdr3_nt: TGTGCCAGCAGTCGTTTCGGGACAGGATACGAGCAGTACTTC

clone_size: few
v_call: TRBV7-9
j_call: TRBJ2-5
d_call: TRBD2
cdr3_aa: CASSRLAGALQETQYF
cdr3_nt: TGTGCCAGCAGCCGACTAGCGGGGGCCCTCCAAGAGACCCAGTACTTC

clone_size: many
v_call: TRBV20-1
j_call: TRBJ2-1
d_call: .
cdr3_aa: CSAREPPPGSYNEQFF
cdr3_nt: TGCAGTGCTAGAGAGCCTCCGCCGGGGTCCTACAATGAGCAGTTCTTC

clone_size: many
v_call: TRBV20-1
j_call: TRBJ1-2
d_call: .
cdr3_aa: CSARGVTGANYGYTF
cdr3_nt: TGCAGTGCTAGAGGGGTGACAGGCGCCAACTATGGCTACACCTTC

clone_size: many
v_call: TRBV20-1
j_call: TRBJ2-2
d_call: TRBD1
cdr3_aa: CSAYRQGSTGELFF
cdr3_nt: TGCAGTGCTTATAGACAGGGGAGCACCGGGGAGCTGTTTTTT

clone_size: .
v_call: TRBV18
j_call: TRBJ2-1
d_call: .
cdr3_aa: CASSPAQGDEQFF
cdr3_nt: TGTGCCAGCTCACCGGCTCAGGGCGATGAGCAGTTCTTC

clone_size: many
v_call: TRBV24-1
j_call: TRBJ1-1
d_call: TRBD1
cdr3_aa: CATQGESTEAFF
cdr3_nt: TGTGCCACCCAGGGGGAAAGCACTGAAGCTTTCTTT

clone_size: many
v_call: TRBV7-9
j_call: TRBJ2-7
d_call: .
cdr3_aa: CASSLTRGANEQYF
cdr3_nt: TGTGCCAGCAGCTTAACCCGGGGGGCGAACGAGCAGTACTTC

clone_size: .
v_call: TRBV20-1
j_call: TRBJ2-3
d_call: TRBD2
cdr3_aa: CSARDERGAPGTQYF
cdr3_nt: TGCAGTGCTAGAGACGAGCGGGGGGCCCCCGGAACGCAGTATTTT

clone_size: many
v_call: TRBV25-1
j_call: TRBJ2-3
d_call: .
cdr3_aa: CASNGGRGTDTQYF
cdr3_nt: TGTGCCAGCAATGGGGGGCGGGGCACAGATACGCAGTATTTT

clone_size: many
v_call: TRBV6-6
j_call: TRBJ2-5
d_call: .
cdr3_aa: CASRVTVQETQYF
cdr3_nt: TGTGCCAGCAGAGTGACAGTCCAAGAGACCCAGTACTTC

clone_size: many
v_call: TRBV20-1
j_call: TRBJ1-1
d_call: TRBD1
cdr3_aa: CSALSGQGMNTEAFF
cdr3_nt: TGCAGTGCTCTGTCGGGACAGGGGATGAACACTGAAGCTTTCTTT

clone_size: many
v_call: TRBV9
j_call: TRBJ1-2
d_call: .
cdr3_aa: CASSGVTAGGPKVNYGYTF
cdr3_nt: TGTGCCAGCAGTGGAGTCACGGCGGGGGGACCTAAAGTTAACTATGGCTACACCTTC

clone_size: many
v_call: TRBV20-1
j_call: TRBJ2-1
d_call: TRBD2
cdr3_aa: CSARGGGQESSYNEQFF
cdr3_nt: TGCAGTGCTCGCGGGGGGGGTCAGGAAAGCTCCTACAATGAGCAGTTCTTC

clone_size: many
v_call: TRBV7-9
j_call: TRBJ2-4
d_call: TRBD2
cdr3_aa: CASSPSGTPKNIQYF
cdr3_nt: TGTGCCAGCAGCCCAAGCGGGACGCCCAAAAACATTCAGTACTTC

clone_size: many
v_call: TRBV5-1
j_call: TRBJ1-2
d_call: TRBD1
cdr3_aa: CASSQHTGTGVGYTF
cdr3_nt: TGCGCCAGCAGCCAACACACCGGGACAGGGGTCGGCTACACCTTC

clone_size: many
v_call: TRBV25-1
j_call: TRBJ2-5
d_call: TRBD2
cdr3_aa: CATGGPRETQYF
cdr3_nt: TGTGCTACGGGAGGGCCGAGAGAGACCCAGTACTTC

clone_size: many
v_call: TRBV6-1
j_call: TRBJ1-2
d_call: .
cdr3_aa: CASSEWVSNYGYTF
cdr3_nt: TGTGCCAGCAGTGAATGGGTGTCTAACTATGGCTACACCTTC

clone_size: .
v_call: TRBV7-2
j_call: TRBJ2-3
d_call: TRBD1
cdr3_aa: CASSPDRGRADTQYF
cdr3_nt: TGTGCCAGCAGCCCCGACAGGGGGCGGGCAGATACGCAGTATTTT

clone_size: few
v_call: TRBV28
j_call: TRBJ2-7
d_call: .
cdr3_aa: CASSPYTGKQYF
cdr3_nt: TGTGCCAGCAGTCCCTACACAGGGAAACAGTACTTC

clone_size: few
v_call: TRBV4-2
j_call: TRBJ1-2
d_call: .
cdr3_aa: CASSQMEGNYGYTF
cdr3_nt: TGTGCCAGCAGCCAGATGGAGGGTAACTATGGCTACACCTTC

clone_size: many
v_call: TRBV4-2
j_call: TRBJ1-2
d_call: TRBD1
cdr3_aa: CASSLLSAQGEYGYTF
cdr3_nt: TGTGCCAGCAGCCTTTTGAGTGCACAGGGGGAATATGGCTACACCTTC

clone_size: .
v_call: TRBV24-1
j_call: TRBJ1-2
d_call: .
cdr3_aa: CATSDSDPTRGYGYTF
cdr3_nt: TGTGCCACCAGTGATTCGGACCCGACAAGGGGCTATGGCTACACCTTC